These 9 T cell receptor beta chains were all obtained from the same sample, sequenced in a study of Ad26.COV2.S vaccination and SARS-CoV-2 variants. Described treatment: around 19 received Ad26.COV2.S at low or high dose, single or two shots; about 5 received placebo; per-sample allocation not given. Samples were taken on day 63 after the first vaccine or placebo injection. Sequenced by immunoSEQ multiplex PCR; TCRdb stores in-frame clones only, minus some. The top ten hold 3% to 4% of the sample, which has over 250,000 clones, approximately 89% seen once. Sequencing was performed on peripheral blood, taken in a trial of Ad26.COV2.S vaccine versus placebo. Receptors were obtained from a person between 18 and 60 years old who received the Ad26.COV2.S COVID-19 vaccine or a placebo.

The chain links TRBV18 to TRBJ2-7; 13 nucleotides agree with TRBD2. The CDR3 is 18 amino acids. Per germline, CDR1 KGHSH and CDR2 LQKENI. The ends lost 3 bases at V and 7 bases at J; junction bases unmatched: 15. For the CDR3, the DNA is TGTGCCAGCTCACCCGGGACTAGCGGGACTAGCGTACAAAAAGAGCAGTACTTC. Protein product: CASSPGTSGTSVQKEQYF.

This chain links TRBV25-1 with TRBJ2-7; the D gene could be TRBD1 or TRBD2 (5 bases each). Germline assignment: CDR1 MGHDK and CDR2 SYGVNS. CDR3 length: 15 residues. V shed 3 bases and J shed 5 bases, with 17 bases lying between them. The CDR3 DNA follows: TGTGCCAGCAGTGATCCTAATGCCGGGGCCAACGAGCAGTACTTC. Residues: CASSDPNAGANEQYF.

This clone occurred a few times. The CDR3 DNA reads as TGTGCCAGCAGTTTAACGTCCCGTGGAGGTATAGGCAATCAGCCCCAGCATTTT. It specifies CASSLTSRGGIGNQPQHF. The chain has TRBV28 and TRBJ1-5, with unresolved D. Germline V lookup: CDR1 MDHEN, CDR2 SYDVKM. The CDR3 runs to 18 residues. The V gene lost 2 bases and the J gene lost 2 bases, with 19 bases spanning the gap.

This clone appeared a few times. CDR3 DNA: TGTGCCATCAGCCGCAGTGACAGAGATCAGCCCCAGCATTTT. This codes for CAISRSDRDQPQHF. This chain connects TRBV10-3 to TRBJ1-5, with a tentative D call TRBD1 (5 bases). CDR1 is ENHRY and CDR2 is SYGVKD in the germline V gene. CDR3 size: 14 residues. V shed 6 bases and J shed 5 bases, with 14 bases lying between them.

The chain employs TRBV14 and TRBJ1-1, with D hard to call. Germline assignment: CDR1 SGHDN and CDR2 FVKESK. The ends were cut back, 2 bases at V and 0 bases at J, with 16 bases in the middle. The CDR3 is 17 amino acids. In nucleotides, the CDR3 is TGTGCCAGCAGCCAAAACAAATATTCCAAGATGAACACTGAAGCTTTCTTT. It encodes CASSQNKYSKMNTEAFF.

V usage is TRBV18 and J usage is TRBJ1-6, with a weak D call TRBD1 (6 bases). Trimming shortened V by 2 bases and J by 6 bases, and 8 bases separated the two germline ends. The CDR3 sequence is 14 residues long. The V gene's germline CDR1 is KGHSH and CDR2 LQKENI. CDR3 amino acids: CASSPGTFNSPLHF. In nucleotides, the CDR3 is TGTGCCAGCTCACCAGGGACATTTAATTCACCCCTCCACTTT.

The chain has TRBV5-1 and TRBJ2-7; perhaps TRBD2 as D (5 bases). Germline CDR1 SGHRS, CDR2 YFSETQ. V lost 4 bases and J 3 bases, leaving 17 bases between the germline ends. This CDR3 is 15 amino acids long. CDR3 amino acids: CASSPTSGIFYEQYF. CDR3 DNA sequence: TGCGCCAGCAGCCCGACCTCCGGGATCTTCTACGAGCAGTACTTC.

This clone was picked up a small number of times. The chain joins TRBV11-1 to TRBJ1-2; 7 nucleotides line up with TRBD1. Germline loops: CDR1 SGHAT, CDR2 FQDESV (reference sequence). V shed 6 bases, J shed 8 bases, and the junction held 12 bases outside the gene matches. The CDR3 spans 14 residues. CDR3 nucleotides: TGTGCCAGCAGTTCCCGACAGGGCCTGGAGGGCTACACCTTC. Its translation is CASSSRQGLEGYTF. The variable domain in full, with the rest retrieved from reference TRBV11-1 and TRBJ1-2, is EAEVAQSPRYKITEKSQAVAFWCDPISGHATLYWYRQILGQGPELLVQFQDESVVDDSQLPKDRFSAERLKGVDSTLKIQPAELGDSAMYLCASSSRQGLEGYTFGSGTRLTVV.

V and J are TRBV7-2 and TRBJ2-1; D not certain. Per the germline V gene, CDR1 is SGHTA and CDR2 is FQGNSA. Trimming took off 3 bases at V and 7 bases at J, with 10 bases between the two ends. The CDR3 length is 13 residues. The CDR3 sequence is CASSFGLGNEQFF. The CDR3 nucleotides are TGTGCCAGCAGCTTTGGGTTAGGGAATGAGCAGTTCTTC.